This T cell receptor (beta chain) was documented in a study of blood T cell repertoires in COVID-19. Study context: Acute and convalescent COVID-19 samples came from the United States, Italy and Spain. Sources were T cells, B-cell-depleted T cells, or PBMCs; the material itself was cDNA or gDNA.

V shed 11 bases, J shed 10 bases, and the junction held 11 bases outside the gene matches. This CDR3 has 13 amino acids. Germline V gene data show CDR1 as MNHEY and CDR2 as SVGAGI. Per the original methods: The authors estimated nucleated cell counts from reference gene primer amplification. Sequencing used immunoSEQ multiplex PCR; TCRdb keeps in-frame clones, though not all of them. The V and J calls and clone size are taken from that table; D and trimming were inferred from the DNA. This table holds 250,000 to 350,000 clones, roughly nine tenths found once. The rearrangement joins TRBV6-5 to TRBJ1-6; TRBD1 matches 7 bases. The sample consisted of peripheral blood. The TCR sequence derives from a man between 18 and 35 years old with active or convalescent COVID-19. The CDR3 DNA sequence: TGTGCCTCGGCCCCCAGGGGGAGATCACCCCTCCACTTT. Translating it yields CASAPRGRSPLHF.